The next 29 T cell receptor beta chains were all read from a single sample in a study of T-cell reconstitution after alpha-beta-depleted transplantation in children. Unique molecular identifiers were used in preparing the TCRbeta library. MiXCR, run by TCRdb on the PCR reads, gives a single entry per CDR3 protein. The sample lists 440,000 or so distinct CDR3 sequences; roughly a tenth were seen once. Sequenced material: PBMCs from the stem cell graft donor, taken from the stem cell graft. The origin of the receptors is a human donor who donated a stem cell graft to a child with acute myeloid leukemia.

CDR3 region: CASSTRGGRGRPTGELFF. The CDR3 coding sequence is TGTGCCAGCAGCACCCGTGGAGGCAGGGGGCGTCCCACCGGGGAGCTGTTTTTT. The chain joins TRBV7-2 to TRBJ2-2; TRBD1 matches at 8 bases. Losses at the gene ends were 5 bases for V and 4 bases for J; bases not matched to a gene: 15. Germline-derived CDR1 and CDR2 are SGHTA and FQGNSA. This CDR3 comprises 18 residues.

In this sample, this clonotype turned up many times. J is TRBJ1-3 and V is TRBV29-1, with TRBD1 matching 8 bases. The CDR3 extends over 16 amino acids. The V and J ends lost 4 bases and 4 bases, in that order; junction bases with no gene match: 12. Germline loops: CDR1 SQVTM, CDR2 ANQGSEA. CDR3 protein: CSVARQGPRQGNTIYF. CDR3 DNA: TGCAGCGTTGCGCGACAGGGGCCCCGGCAAGGAAACACCATATATTTT.

The chain recombines TRBV3-1 with TRBJ2-5; 9 nucleotides align to TRBD2. The CDR3 consists of 16 residues. Germline V gene data show CDR1 as LGHDT and CDR2 as YNNKEL (reference sequence). J was trimmed by 2 bases and V by 0 bases; bases with no gene match: 4. Here the CDR3 reads CASSQDSRGGQETQYF. CDR3 DNA sequence: TGTGCCAGCAGCCAAGATTCGCGGGGGGGACAAGAGACCCAGTACTTC.

This clonotype was observed a handful of times. This sequence joins TRBV5-1 and TRBJ2-1; D remains ambiguous. CDR1 is SGHRS and CDR2 is YFSETQ in the germline V gene. Deletions cut 4 bases from V and 7 bases from J, with 18 bases between. This CDR3 is 15 amino acids long. CDR3 sequence: CASSPGVWSTNEQFF. The CDR3 nucleotides read TGCGCCAGCAGCCCGGGCGTCTGGTCCACAAATGAGCAGTTCTTC.

There are a few counts of this clonotype. The chain has TRBV20-1 and TRBJ1-1, with D possibly matching TRBD1 (5 bases). The CDR3 spans 11 residues. Trimming cost V 5 bases and J 4 bases, with 8 bases left between them. Germline loops: CDR1 DFQATT, CDR2 SNEGSKA (reference sequence). CDR3 sequence reads: CSASGITEAFF. In DNA form, the CDR3 reads TGCAGTGCTTCAGGGATCACTGAAGCTTTCTTT.

This clonotype appeared a few times. The gene calls are TRBV5-1 and TRBJ2-5, with 9 bases aligning to TRBD1. This CDR3 contains 15 residues. J lost 5 bases, V lost 1 base, and 6 bases had no gene match. Per the germline V gene, CDR1 is SGHRS and CDR2 is YFSETQ. The CDR3 here is CASSLLDRGLETQYF. The DNA of the CDR3 is TGCGCCAGCAGCTTGCTGGACAGGGGACTGGAGACCCAGTACTTC.

This clonotype was seen a handful of times. The chain links TRBV2 to TRBJ2-2, with D hard to call. The germline CDR1 and CDR2 sequences are SNHLY and FYNNEI. CDR3 length equals 18 residues. Trimming removed 3 bases from V and 1 base from J, with 18 bases in between. DNA of the CDR3: TGTGCCAGCAGTGATGGTGCTATCCGGCTATTGAACACCGGGGAGCTGTTTTTT. This gives the protein CASSDGAIRLLNTGELFF.

On this clonotype itself: One base away lies a much larger clone, so this may be a sequencing read error. The gene calls are TRBV11-2 and TRBJ2-7, with 8 bases fitting TRBD2. The CDR3 length is 14 residues. Germline V gene data show CDR1 as SGHAT and CDR2 as FQNNGV. The DNA of the CDR3 is TGTGCCAGCACCCGAGCGGGAGCTGTGTACGAGCGGTACTTC. As protein: CASTRAGAVYERYF.

The chain has TRBV12-3 or TRBV12-4 and TRBJ1-6; perhaps TRBD1 as D (6 bases). This CDR3 is 13 amino acids long. V lost 6 bases to trimming and J lost 7 bases, with 10 bases between them. CDR3 in amino acids: CASRHQGNSPLHF. CDR3 DNA sequence: TGTGCCAGCAGACACCAGGGGAATTCACCCCTCCACTTT.

On this clonotype: A much larger clone differs by one base, so this may be a read error. This chain uses TRBV7-9 with TRBJ2-3, with D possibly being TRBD1 (6 bases). CDR1 is SEHNR and CDR2 is FQNEAQ in the germline V gene (reference sequence). V was clipped by 6 bases and J by 6 bases, with 13 bases between them. There are 13 residues in the CDR3. The CDR3 DNA sequence: TGTGCCAGCAGGTATACAGGGCCCGATACGCAGTATTTT. It is translated as CASRYTGPDTQYF. Complete variable domain (other parts from reference TRBV7-9 and TRBJ2-3): DTGVSQNPRHKITKRGQNVTFRCDPISEHNRLYWYRQTLGQGPEFLTYFQNEAQLEKSRLLSDRFSAERPKGSFSTLEIQRTEQGDSAMYLCASRYTGPDTQYFGPGTRLTVL.

In its sample, this clonotype was seen many times. CDR3 region: CASSQERTGVNQPQHF. The CDR3, as DNA: TGCGCCAGCAGCCAGGAAAGGACAGGCGTCAATCAGCCCCAGCATTTT. The chain joins TRBV4-1 to TRBJ1-5, with 7 positions matching TRBD1. CDR3 size: 16 residues. Per the germline V gene, CDR1 is MGHRA and CDR2 is YSYEKL. V shed 3 bases, J shed 3 bases, and the junction held 8 bases outside the gene matches.

This clonotype was picked up many times. J is TRBJ1-4 and V is TRBV6-2 or TRBV6-3; D uncertain. This CDR3 comprises 14 residues. Germline loops: CDR1 MNHEY, CDR2 SVGEGT. The V gene lost 10 bases and the J gene lost 2 bases, with 14 bases spanning the gap. The CDR3 DNA follows: TGTGCCACCAGGAGACCGGCGACTAATGAAAAACTGTTTTTT. Protein: CATRRPATNEKLFF.

This clonotype has more than one count but fewer than ten. This chain connects TRBV7-9 to TRBJ1-3; unclear D gene. The germline CDR1 and CDR2 sequences are SEHNR and FQNEAQ (reference sequence). The CDR3 runs 13 residues. V lost 8 bases and J lost 1, with 9 bases in between. The CDR3 loop reads CASGVVSGNTIYF. The CDR3 DNA is TGTGCCAGCGGGGTTGTTTCTGGAAACACCATATATTTT.

This chain links TRBV24-1 with TRBJ2-1; D gene ambiguous. This CDR3 contains 14 residues. Trimming left V 0 bases short and J 7 bases short, with 9 bases between. The germline V gene has CDR1 KGHDR and CDR2 SFDVKD. CDR3 in amino acids: CATSDLESGNEQFF. The CDR3 region has the DNA TGTGCCACCAGTGATTTGGAGTCCGGGAATGAGCAGTTCTTC.

This clonotype was observed at least ten times. The rearrangement joins TRBV12-3 or TRBV12-4 to TRBJ2-5, with D perhaps being TRBD1 or TRBD2 (5 bases each). The CDR3 runs to 14 residues. V was shortened by 5 bases and J by 1 base, with 11 bases between the two germline ends. CDR3 region: CASSPPGPQETQYF. The CDR3 nucleotides read TGTGCCAGCAGTCCGCCGGGACCCCAAGAGACCCAGTACTTC.

This clonotype was observed a few times. The chain has TRBV20-1 and TRBJ2-2; TRBD1 agrees at 7 bases. Trimming cost V 3 bases and J 2 bases; bases outside gene matches: 3. Germline CDR1 and CDR2: DFQATT and SNEGSKA (reference sequence). The CDR3 loop spans 14 amino acids. In DNA form, the CDR3 reads TGCAGTGCTAGTGGGACAGATAACACCGGGGAGCTGTTTTTT. This codes for CSASGTDNTGELFF.

The chain has TRBV12-3 or TRBV12-4 and TRBJ2-2, with TRBD2 as a possible D gene (7 bases). V lost 8 bases, J lost 5 bases, and 9 bases lay in between. The CDR3 runs to 12 residues. CDR3 protein: CASGRGTGELFF. The CDR3 DNA reads TGTGCCAGCGGGAGGGGGACCGGGGAGCTGTTTTTT.

This clonotype showed up many times. The gene calls are TRBV20-1 and TRBJ1-5; 9 nucleotides match TRBD1. After removal of 5 bases from V and 2 bases from J, the junction contained 4 bases not matched to a gene. Germline V gene lookup returns CDR1 DFQATT and CDR2 SNEGSKA (reference sequence). CDR3 length equals 14 residues. CDR3 amino acids: CSASRDRGNQPQHF. CDR3 nucleotides: TGCAGTGCTTCCCGGGACAGGGGCAATCAGCCCCAGCATTTT.

This clonotype showed up just a few times. CDR3 sequence (DNA): TGTGCCAGCAGTTACAGCAAAGGGTATGAGCAGTTCTTC. Amino acid sequence: CASSYSKGYEQFF. The chain recombines TRBV6-5 with TRBJ2-1; D gene ambiguous. The CDR3 has 13 residues. The V and J ends lost 2 bases and 8 bases respectively, with 10 bases between them. In germline, CDR1 is MNHEY, CDR2 SVGAGI.

V is TRBV11-3 and J is TRBJ1-1; TRBD1 is a possible D gene (5 bases). The CDR3 has 12 residues. Germline lookup yields CDR1 SGHNT and CDR2 YENEEA. V dropped 5 bases and J dropped 7 bases, with 11 bases sitting between them. The CDR3 sequence: CASSPGGGEAFF. In nucleotides, the CDR3 is TGTGCCAGCAGCCCCGGGGGAGGTGAAGCTTTCTTT. Combining the CDR3 with reference TRBV11-3 and TRBJ1-1 gives the whole variable domain EAGVVQSPRYKIIEKKQPVAFWCNPISGHNTLYWYLQNLGQGPELLIRYENEEAVDDSQLPKDRFSAERLKGVDSTLKIQPAELGDSAVYLCASSPGGGEAFFGQGTRLTVV.

The rearrangement joins TRBV27 to TRBJ1-4; D is unclear. Germline-derived CDR1 and CDR2 are MNHEY and SMNVEV (reference sequence). The CDR3 has 11 amino acids. V lost 8 bases and J 5 bases, leaving 6 bases between the germline ends. The CDR3 nucleotides read TGTGCCAGCGGAACAAATGAAAAACTGTTTTTT. Residues: CASGTNEKLFF.

In nucleotides, the CDR3 is TGCGCCAGCAGCTTGGCGGCGAAAAGCACCTACAATGAGCAGTTCTTC. Its translation is CASSLAAKSTYNEQFF. This rearrangement joins TRBV5-1 to TRBJ2-1, with no clear D. Germline-derived CDR1 and CDR2 are SGHRS and YFSETQ. This CDR3 contains 16 residues. V dropped 0 bases and J dropped 2 bases, with 12 bases sitting between them.

This clonotype was seen a few times. The chain recombines TRBV7-8 with TRBJ1-5; D remains ambiguous. This CDR3 region has 14 residues. CDR1 and CDR2 from the germline V gene are SGHVS and FQNEAQ. The V end was cut by 5 bases, the J end by 0 bases, with 8 bases between. The DNA for the CDR3 is TGTGCCAGCAGCGGGAGGGTTAGCAATCAGCCCCAGCATTTT. Its protein product is CASSGRVSNQPQHF.

This clonotype was detected only a few times. This rearrangement joins TRBV20-1 to TRBJ2-3; 7 bases are a match to TRBD2. V was clipped by 1 base and J by 1 base; unmatched bases: 5. There are 15 residues in the CDR3. Germline V lookup: CDR1 DFQATT, CDR2 SNEGSKA (reference sequence). CDR3 DNA: TGCAGTGCTAGAGTTGGGGCGGGAGGCACAGATACGCAGTATTTT. Its translation: CSARVGAGGTDTQYF.

This clonotype was found many times. This chain links TRBV6-5 with TRBJ2-5, with 10 bases fitting TRBD1. The V gene end was trimmed by 4 bases and the J gene end by 0 bases; junction bases not matched to a gene: 5. Germline assignment: CDR1 MNHEY and CDR2 SVGAGI. The CDR3 has 16 residues. CDR3 nucleotides: TGTGCCAGCAGTTCCCCGGGACAGGGGAACCAAGAGACCCAGTACTTC. The encoded protein is CASSSPGQGNQETQYF.

The sample holds many counts of this clonotype. CDR3 nucleotides: TGCGCCAGCAGCGCCCAGTCGGGGCCGGAAGGCTATGGCTACACCTTC. Translation gives CASSAQSGPEGYGYTF. The chain links TRBV5-1 to TRBJ1-2; possibly TRBD1 for D (5 bases). V was trimmed by 4 bases and J by 4 bases, leaving 20 bases between them. This CDR3 contains 16 residues. Per germline, CDR1 SGHRS and CDR2 YFSETQ. The variable domain in full, with the rest retrieved from reference TRBV5-1 and TRBJ1-2, is KAGVTQTPRYLIKTRGQQVTLSCSPISGHRSVSWYQQTPGQGLQFLFEYFSETQRNKGNFPGRFSGRQFSNSRSEMNVSTLELGDSALYLCASSAQSGPEGYGYTFGSGTRLTVV.

This clonotype was recorded a few times. The chain has TRBV20-1 and TRBJ2-3; TRBD2 might be the D (5 bases). From germline, CDR1 is DFQATT and CDR2 SNEGSKA (reference sequence). The CDR3 loop spans 14 amino acids. The V end lost 2 bases, the J end lost 2 bases, and 11 bases lay between the germline ends. CDR3 sequence reads: CSARMRVLTDTQYF. The CDR3 DNA follows: TGCAGTGCTAGAATGCGGGTTCTCACAGATACGCAGTATTTT.

The gene calls are TRBV29-1 and TRBJ2-3, with D possibly being TRBD2 (6 bases). The germline V gene has CDR1 SQVTM and CDR2 ANQGSEA. V was cut by 8 bases and J by 6 bases, with 21 bases left in between. The CDR3 spans 14 residues. The CDR3 bases are TGCAGCACCTCCTCGGAGGGTTCGTCTGATACGCAGTATTTT. It yields the protein CSTSSEGSSDTQYF.

The V gene is TRBV15, the J gene TRBJ2-1; perhaps TRBD1 as D (5 bases). The CDR3 length is 15 residues. V was clipped by 0 bases and J by 0 bases, with 6 bases between them. Germline V lookup: CDR1 LNHNV, CDR2 YYDKDF (reference sequence). CDR3 amino acids: CATSRDRVSYNEQFF. CDR3 in DNA: TGTGCCACCAGCAGAGACAGGGTCTCCTACAATGAGCAGTTCTTC.